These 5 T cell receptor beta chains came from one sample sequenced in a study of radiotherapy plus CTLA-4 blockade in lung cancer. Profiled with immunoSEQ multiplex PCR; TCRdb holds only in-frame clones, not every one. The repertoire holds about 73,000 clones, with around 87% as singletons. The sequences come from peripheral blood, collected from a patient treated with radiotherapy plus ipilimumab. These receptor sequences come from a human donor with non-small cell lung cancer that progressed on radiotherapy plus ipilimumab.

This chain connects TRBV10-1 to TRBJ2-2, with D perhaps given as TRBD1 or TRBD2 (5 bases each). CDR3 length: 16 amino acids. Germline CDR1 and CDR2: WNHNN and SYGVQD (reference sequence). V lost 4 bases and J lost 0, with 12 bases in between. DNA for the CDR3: TGCGCCAGCAGTGCTCTCGGGGCCGCGAACACCGGGGAGCTGTTTTTT. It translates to CASSALGAANTGELFF.

The CDR3 region has the DNA TGCGCCAGCAGCTGGGGACGACAACAAGAGACCCAGTACTTC. Amino acids: CASSWGRQQETQYF. The chain recombines TRBV5-1 with TRBJ2-5, with D perhaps given as TRBD1 or TRBD2 (5 bases each). CDR3 length: 14 residues. Germline V gene sequence: CDR1 SGHRS, CDR2 YFSETQ. V gave up 3 bases and J gave up 2 bases, with 11 bases separating them.

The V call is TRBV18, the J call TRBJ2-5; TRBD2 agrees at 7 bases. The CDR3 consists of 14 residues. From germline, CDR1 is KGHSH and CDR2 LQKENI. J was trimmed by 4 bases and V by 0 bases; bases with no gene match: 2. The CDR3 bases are TGTGCCAGCTCACCACCGGGAGGGCCAGAGACCCAGTACTTC. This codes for CASSPPGGPETQYF.

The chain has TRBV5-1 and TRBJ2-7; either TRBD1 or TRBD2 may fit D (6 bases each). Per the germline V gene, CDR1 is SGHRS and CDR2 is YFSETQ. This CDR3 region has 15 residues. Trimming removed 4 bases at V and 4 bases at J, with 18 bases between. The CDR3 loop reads CASSPEGRRGYEQYF. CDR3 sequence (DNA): TGCGCCAGCAGCCCCGAGGGACGGAGGGGGTACGAGCAGTACTTC. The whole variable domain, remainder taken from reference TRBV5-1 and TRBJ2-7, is KAGVTQTPRYLIKTRGQQVTLSCSPISGHRSVSWYQQTPGQGLQFLFEYFSETQRNKGNFPGRFSGRQFSNSRSEMNVSTLELGDSALYLCASSPEGRRGYEQYFGPGTRLTVT.

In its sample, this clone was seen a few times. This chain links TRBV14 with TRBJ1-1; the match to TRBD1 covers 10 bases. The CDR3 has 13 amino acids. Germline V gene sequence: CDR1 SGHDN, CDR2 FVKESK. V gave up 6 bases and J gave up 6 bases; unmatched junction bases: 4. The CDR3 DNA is TGTGCCAGCAGGGGACAGGGGATAGCTGAAGCTTTCTTT. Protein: CASRGQGIAEAFF. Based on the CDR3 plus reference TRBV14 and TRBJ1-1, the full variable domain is EAGVTQFPSHSVIEKGQTVTLRCDPISGHDNLYWYRRVMGKEIKFLLHFVKESKQDESGMPNNRFLAERTGGTYSTLKVQPAELEDSGVYFCASRGQGIAEAFFGQGTRLTVV.